This T cell receptor (beta chain) was identified in a study of shared clonotypes between healthy human individuals. On the study more broadly: Donor ages ranged 18 to 49 years: two women, a few men.

Samples underwent the assay at deep level. TCRdb keeps only in-frame clones here, not all; method: immunoSEQ multiplex PCR. The repertoire holds fewer than 100,000 clones, roughly two thirds seen once, with roughly 40% in the top ten. Concerning this clone itself: Its antigen remains unknown.

Study-wide findings and caveats: Generally, estimated richness proved larger in naive subsets than it did in memory subsets. Sorted-subset samples were not fully sequenced, rarefaction indicated.

The sequence was collected from a man aged 30 to 39 in good health. The sequenced material came from memory CD8+ T cells sorted from blood. Specified subset: CD45RO+ cells pooled with CCR7-negative TemRA cells.

This CDR3 reads CASSLDGNTIYF. The CDR3 coding sequence is TGTGCCAGCAGCTTGGACGGGAACACCATATATTTT. J is TRBJ1-3 and V is TRBV5-5; D not certain. Trimming left V 0 bases short and J 7 bases short, with 5 bases between. Germline assignment: CDR1 SGHKS and CDR2 YYEKEE (reference sequence). CDR3 length: 12 residues.